The clone carrying this T cell receptor (beta chain) was recorded only once. Germline assignment: CDR1 SNHLY and CDR2 FYNNEI. The CDR3 has 14 amino acids. The V segment lost 5 bases and the J segment 11 bases; nucleotides outside the gene matches: 13. Data came from immunoSEQ multiplex PCR; TCRdb stores just in-frame clones and leaves some out. The sample consists of about 200,000 clones, approximately 80% of them appearing once. This specimen comes from a study of blood T cell repertoires in COVID-19. V gene TRBV2 combines with J gene TRBJ2-7; 9 nucleotides line up with TRBD2. This TCR was recovered from a man between 35 and 55 years old who had recovered from COVID-19. Sequenced: PBMCs or T cells enriched from blood (not recorded which). CDR3 bases: TGTGCCAGCAGTAAGGGCGGGAGGGCCCTTGGGAAGTACTTC. Amino acids: CASSKGGRALGKYF.